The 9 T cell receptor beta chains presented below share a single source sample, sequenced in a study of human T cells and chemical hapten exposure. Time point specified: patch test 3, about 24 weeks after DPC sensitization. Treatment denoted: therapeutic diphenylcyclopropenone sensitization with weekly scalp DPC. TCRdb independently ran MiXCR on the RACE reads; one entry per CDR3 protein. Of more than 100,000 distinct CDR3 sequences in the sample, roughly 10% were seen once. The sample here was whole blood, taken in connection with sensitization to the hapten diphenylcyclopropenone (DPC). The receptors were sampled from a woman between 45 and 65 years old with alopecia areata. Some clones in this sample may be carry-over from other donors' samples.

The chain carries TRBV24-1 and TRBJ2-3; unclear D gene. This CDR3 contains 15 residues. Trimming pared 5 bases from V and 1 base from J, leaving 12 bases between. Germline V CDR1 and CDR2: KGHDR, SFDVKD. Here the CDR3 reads CATSAPSTGTDTQYF. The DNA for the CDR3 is TGTGCCACCAGTGCCCCCAGCACGGGCACAGATACGCAGTATTTT.

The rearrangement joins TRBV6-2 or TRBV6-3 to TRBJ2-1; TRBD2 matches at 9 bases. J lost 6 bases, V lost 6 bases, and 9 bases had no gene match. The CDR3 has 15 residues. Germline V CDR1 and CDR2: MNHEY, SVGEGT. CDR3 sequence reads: CASSPLAGAINEQFF. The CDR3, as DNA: TGTGCCAGCAGCCCTTTAGCGGGAGCTATCAATGAGCAGTTCTTC.

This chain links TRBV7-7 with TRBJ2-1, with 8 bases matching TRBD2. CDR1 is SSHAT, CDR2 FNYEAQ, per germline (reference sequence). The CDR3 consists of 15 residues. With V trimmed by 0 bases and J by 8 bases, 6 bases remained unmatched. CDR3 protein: CASSLAGGGLDEQFF. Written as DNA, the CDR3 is TGTGCCAGCAGCTTAGCGGGCGGGGGGCTGGATGAGCAGTTCTTC.

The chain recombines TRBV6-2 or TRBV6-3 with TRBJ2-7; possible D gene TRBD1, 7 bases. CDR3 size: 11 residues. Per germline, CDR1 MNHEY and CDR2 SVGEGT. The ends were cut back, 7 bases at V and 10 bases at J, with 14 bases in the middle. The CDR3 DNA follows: TGTGCCAGCACCCAGGGGGGCGGCCAGTACTTC. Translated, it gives CASTQGGGQYF.

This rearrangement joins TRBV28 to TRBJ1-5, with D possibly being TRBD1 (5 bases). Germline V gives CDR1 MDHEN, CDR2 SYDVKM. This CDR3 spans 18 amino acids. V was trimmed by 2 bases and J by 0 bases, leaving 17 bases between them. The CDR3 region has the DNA TGTGCCAGCAGTTTAAAGGGACCCCGAACTCTTAGCAATCAGCCCCAGCATTTT. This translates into CASSLKGPRTLSNQPQHF. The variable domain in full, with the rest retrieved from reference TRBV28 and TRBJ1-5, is DVKVTQSSRYLVKRTGEKVFLECVQDMDHENMFWYRQDPGLGLRLIYFSYDVKMKEKGDIPEGYSVSREKKERFSLILESASTNQTSMYLCASSLKGPRTLSNQPQHFGDGTRLSIL.

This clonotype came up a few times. CDR3 nucleotide sequence: TGCAGCGTTGCCCGTCCCGATACGCAGTATTTT. As protein: CSVARPDTQYF. V and J are TRBV29-1 and TRBJ2-3; D is unclear. Deletions cut 4 bases from V and 6 bases from J, with 8 bases between. Germline assignment: CDR1 SQVTM and CDR2 ANQGSEA. This CDR3 is built from 11 residues.

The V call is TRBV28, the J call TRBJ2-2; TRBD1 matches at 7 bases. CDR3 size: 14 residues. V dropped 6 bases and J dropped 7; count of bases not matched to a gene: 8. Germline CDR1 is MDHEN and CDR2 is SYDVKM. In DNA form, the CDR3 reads TGTGCCAGCAGGTCCGAGGGGGCTGGCGGGGAGCTGTTTTTT. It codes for CASRSEGAGGELFF.

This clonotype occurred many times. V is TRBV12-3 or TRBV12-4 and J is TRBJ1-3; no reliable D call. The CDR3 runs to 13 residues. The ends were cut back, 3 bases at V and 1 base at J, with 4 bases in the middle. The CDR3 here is CASSFDSGNTIYF. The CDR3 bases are TGTGCCAGCAGTTTTGATTCTGGAAACACCATATATTTT.

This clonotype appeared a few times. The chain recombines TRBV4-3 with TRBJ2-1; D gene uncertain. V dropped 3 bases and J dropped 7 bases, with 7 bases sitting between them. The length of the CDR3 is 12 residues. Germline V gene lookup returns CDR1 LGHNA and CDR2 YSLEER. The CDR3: CASSQYGNEQFF. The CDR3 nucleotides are TGCGCCAGCAGCCAGTACGGGAATGAGCAGTTCTTC.